This section outlines one TCR beta chain sequence together with its context. The record originates from a study of blood T cells in healthy people across ages. PCR was performed a second time for about 7 to 12 cycles using a sample-barcoded 5' primer and a J-beta primer mix. TCRdb ran MiXCR on the 5' RACE reads and lists one entry per CDR3 protein. The sample holds approximately 770,000 distinct CDR3 sequences; roughly 64% are singletons and the top ten take around 20%. CDR3 length: 17 residues. Trimming pared 4 bases from V and 5 bases from J, leaving 24 bases between. The germline CDR1 and CDR2 sequences are SGHDT and YYEEEE.

Input material: blood. The sequence was obtained from a man in his thirties or forties in good health. This sequence joins TRBV5-6 and TRBJ2-5, with D possibly matching TRBD1 (6 bases). DNA for the CDR3: TGTGCCAGCAGCGGATCGACAGGCCGGCGATCGATGGAGACCCAGTACTTC. This encodes CASSGSTGRRSMETQYF.